This TCR beta chain was obtained from a study of OX40 agonist ivuxolimab in advanced cancers. Here immunoSEQ multiplex PCR was the method, and the copy in TCRdb shows in-frame clones only, minus some. The data hold fewer than 55,000 clones, with 85% to 90% observed a single time. The CDR3 is made up of 14 amino acids. Deletions cut 3 bases from V and 6 bases from J, with 15 bases between. Germline-derived CDR1 and CDR2 are MDHEN and SYDVKM. The source was CD4+ or CD8+ T cells sorted from blood, collected in a trial of the OX40 agonist ivuxolimab. This sequence was found in an adult with an advanced solid tumor such as melanoma, head and neck, liver or kidney cancer. The rearrangement joins TRBV28 to TRBJ2-7, with D possibly matching TRBD1 (6 bases). This chain's CDR3 is CASSFWGRGGEQYF. The CDR3 DNA is TGTGCCAGCAGTTTCTGGGGGCGCGGTGGCGAGCAGTACTTC. The full variable domain, in which reference TRBV28 and TRBJ2-7 provide the parts outside the CDR3, is DVKVTQSSRYLVKRTGEKVFLECVQDMDHENMFWYRQDPGLGLRLIYFSYDVKMKEKGDIPEGYSVSREKKERFSLILESASTNQTSMYLCASSFWGRGGEQYFGPGTRLTVT.